This passage covers 16 T cell receptor beta chains from one sample sequenced in a study of Ad26.COV2.S vaccination and SARS-CoV-2 variants. The treatment is: about 20 received Ad26.COV2.S at low or high dose, single or two shots; roughly five received placebo; per-sample allocation not given. Collection of samples fell on day 63 after the first vaccine or placebo injection. The protocol was immunoSEQ multiplex PCR, while the TCRdb copy is restricted to in-frame clones and leaves out a portion. The table includes some 370,000 clones, 83% detected once. The source was peripheral blood, collected in a trial of Ad26.COV2.S vaccine versus placebo. The receptors come from a person aged 18-65 years who received the Ad26.COV2.S COVID-19 vaccine or a placebo.

The gene calls are TRBV7-3 and TRBJ2-2; 11 nucleotides match TRBD2. J gave up 3 bases and V 2 bases, and 2 bases lay outside the gene matches. The CDR3 covers 16 residues. CDR1 is SGHTA, CDR2 FQGTGA, per germline. The CDR3 sequence is CASSLLAGGHTGELFF. CDR3 nucleotides: TGTGCCAGCAGCTTACTAGCGGGGGGTCACACCGGGGAGCTGTTTTTT.

This clone was counted a single time. The rearrangement joins TRBV9 to TRBJ2-5; unclear D gene. Germline CDR1 and CDR2: SGDLS and YYNGEE. The CDR3 loop spans 15 amino acids. V lost 0 bases, J lost 2 bases, and 11 bases lay in between. The CDR3, as DNA: TGTGCCAGCAGCGTAGGGGTTCACCCTCAAGAGACCCAGTACTTC. Translation: CASSVGVHPQETQYF.

The V and J genes are TRBV5-1 and TRBJ1-2; D unclear. Germline lookup yields CDR1 SGHRS and CDR2 YFSETQ. The CDR3 has 14 residues. V lost 7 bases and J 4 bases, leaving 17 bases between the germline ends. CDR3 sequence: CASPSGGRPYGYTF. CDR3 nucleotide sequence: TGCGCCAGCCCCTCGGGCGGCAGGCCCTATGGCTACACCTTC.

The chain links TRBV27 to TRBJ1-5; 7 bases are shared with TRBD1. CDR3 length: 14 amino acids. Germline V gene lookup returns CDR1 MNHEY and CDR2 SMNVEV (reference sequence). With 2 bases clipped from V and 9 bases from J, the junction kept 7 bases outside the gene matches. The CDR3 region is CASSLRQGGPPQHF. The CDR3, as DNA: TGTGCCAGCAGTTTACGTCAGGGGGGCCCGCCCCAGCATTTT.

The chain employs TRBV9 and TRBJ2-7; unclear D gene. The CDR3 runs 13 residues. Germline CDR1 is SGDLS and CDR2 is YYNGEE. Between the trimmed V and J ends, which lost 0 bases and 6 bases, there was a span of 10 bases. CDR3 in amino acids: CASSVAIWGEQYF. DNA of the CDR3: TGTGCCAGCAGCGTAGCTATTTGGGGCGAGCAGTACTTC. The entire variable domain, with the rest obtained from reference TRBV9 and TRBJ2-7, is as follows: DSGVTQTPKHLITATGQRVTLRCSPRSGDLSVYWYQQSLDQGLQFLIQYYNGEERAKGNILERFSAQQFPDLHSELNLSSLELGDSALYFCASSVAIWGEQYFGPGTRLTVT.

CDR3 region: CATLGLKDTQYF. The CDR3 bases are TGTGCCACCCTTGGCCTAAAGGATACGCAGTATTTT. The chain has TRBV6-4 and TRBJ2-3; the D is unclear. This CDR3 region has 12 residues. The V gene lost 10 bases and the J gene lost 6 bases, with 14 bases spanning the gap. The germline CDR1 and CDR2 sequences are MRHNA and SNTAGT.

The rearrangement links TRBV5-1 to TRBJ1-4, with D possibly being TRBD1 (6 bases). CDR3 length equals 15 residues. V dropped 0 bases and J dropped 7 bases, with 13 bases sitting between them. Germline CDR1 and CDR2: SGHRS and YFSETQ. CDR3 amino acids: CASSLASGRGEKLFF. CDR3 bases: TGCGCCAGCAGCTTGGCCTCGGGCAGGGGTGAAAAACTGTTTTTT.

This clone was detected only a few times. The rearrangement uses TRBV7-2 and TRBJ1-6; no firm D call. There are 14 residues in the CDR3. The germline V gene encodes CDR1 SGHTA and CDR2 FQGNSA. Trimming removed 1 base from V and 10 bases from J, with 11 bases in between. The CDR3 sequence is CASSLEDPGSPLHF. The CDR3 DNA is TGTGCCAGCAGCTTAGAGGACCCTGGGTCACCCCTCCACTTT.

The V gene is TRBV29-1, the J gene TRBJ2-1; perhaps TRBD1 as D (6 bases). V was pared by 8 bases and J by 8 bases, with 22 bases between. This CDR3 comprises 14 residues. Germline V gives CDR1 SQVTM, CDR2 ANQGSEA. CDR3 nucleotide sequence: TGCAGCTCCACAGGGTTACGAGCCGGGGATGAGCAGTTCTTC. Translated, it gives CSSTGLRAGDEQFF.

This clone was seen a single time. This sequence joins TRBV19 and TRBJ2-7; TRBD2 matches 10 bases. V trimming: 3 bases; J trimming: 6 bases; junction bases outside the gene matches: 5. Germline V gene lookup returns CDR1 LNHDA and CDR2 SQIVND (reference sequence). This CDR3 spans 14 amino acids. CDR3: CASSMASGRTEQYF. The CDR3 bases are TGTGCCAGTAGTATGGCTAGCGGGAGAACCGAGCAGTACTTC.

The chain uses TRBV18 and TRBJ1-4, with TRBD1 identical over 8 bases. V dropped 5 bases and J dropped 5; count of bases not matched to a gene: 10. Germline lookup yields CDR1 KGHSH and CDR2 LQKENI. The CDR3 spans 16 residues. This CDR3 reads CASSAGTGMQNEKLFF. CDR3 bases: TGTGCCAGCTCAGCAGGGACAGGAATGCAGAATGAAAAACTGTTTTTT.

V and J are TRBV18 and TRBJ1-1; unclear D gene. The V end lost 3 bases, the J end lost 1 base, and 12 bases lay between the germline ends. Germline loops: CDR1 KGHSH, CDR2 LQKENI. This CDR3 region has 15 residues. The CDR3 sequence is CASSPPGRENTEAFF. The CDR3 nucleotides are TGTGCCAGCTCACCTCCGGGGAGAGAGAACACTGAAGCTTTCTTT.

This clone was observed a single time. This chain links TRBV15 with TRBJ1-2; TRBD1 agrees at 7 bases. The CDR3 is 14 amino acids. The V gene's germline CDR1 is LNHNV and CDR2 YYDKDF (reference sequence). V gave up 0 bases and J gave up 4 bases; unmatched junction bases: 2. This CDR3 reads CATSRERQGYGYTF. CDR3 bases: TGTGCCACCAGCAGAGAACGACAGGGCTATGGCTACACCTTC. The full variable domain, completed using reference TRBV15 and TRBJ1-2, is DAMVIQNPRYQVTQFGKPVTLSCSQTLNHNVMYWYQQKSSQAPKLLFHYYDKDFNNEADTPDNFQSRRPNTSFCFLDIRSPGLGDTAMYLCATSRERQGYGYTFGSGTRLTVV.

The table lists this clone with a few counts. The chain has TRBV7-9 and TRBJ2-2; D remains unclear. V was cut by 5 bases and J by 6 bases, with 10 bases left in between. The CDR3 sequence is 13 residues long. Looked up from germline, CDR1 is SEHNR and CDR2 is FQNEAQ (reference sequence). The CDR3 sequence: CASSPRGPGELFF. The CDR3 bases are TGTGCCAGCAGCCCAAGAGGCCCCGGGGAGCTGTTTTTT.

This clone was recorded a few times. The V gene is TRBV7-2, the J gene TRBJ2-3; the D gene could be TRBD1 or TRBD2 (5 bases each). CDR1 and CDR2 (germline): SGHTA, FQGNSA. Between the trimmed V and J ends, which lost 5 bases and 4 bases, there was a span of 22 bases. The length of the CDR3 is 17 residues. CDR3 in DNA: TGTGCCAGCAGCCCCCGTGGGACCGCTTTCAGTTCAGATACGCAGTATTTT. It is translated as CASSPRGTAFSSDTQYF.

The count of this clone is one. The chain links TRBV24-1 to TRBJ2-2, with a tentative D call TRBD2 (6 bases). V lost 7 bases to trimming and J lost 4 bases, with 12 bases between them. The CDR3 has 14 residues. Germline V gene data show CDR1 as KGHDR and CDR2 as SFDVKD. CDR3 bases: TGTGCCACCAGCGTTACCGGGGGCACCGGGGAGCTGTTTTTT. Its protein is CATSVTGGTGELFF.